This TCR beta chain was sequenced during a study of blood T cell repertoires in COVID-19. About the research overall: Samples came from the United States, Italy and Spain, spanning acute and convalescent COVID-19. In each case, the material was cDNA or gDNA derived from T cells, B-cell-depleted T cells, or PBMCs.

Authors' analysis steps: Amplification of reference gene primers was used by the study to estimate nucleated cell counts. Generated by immunoSEQ multiplex PCR, the TCRdb table keeps only in-frame clones and is missing some. V and J calls and clone size are given by that table; D and trimming were obtained from the DNA. Of tens of thousands of clones in the sample, approximately 89% were seen once. This TCR was sampled from a man aged 55 to 69 with acute or convalescent COVID-19. Material: peripheral blood.

CDR3 sequence: CASSSPKGSSYNEQFF. As DNA, the CDR3 is TGTGCCAGCAGCTCCCCTAAAGGGAGCTCCTACAATGAGCAGTTCTTC. V gene TRBV5-4 combines with J gene TRBJ2-1; tentative D call: TRBD2 (5 bases). CDR1 is SGHNT, CDR2 YYREEE, per germline (reference sequence). The CDR3 runs to 16 residues. The V end lost 3 bases, the J end lost 0 bases, and 13 bases lay between the germline ends.